The sequence of this T cell receptor beta chain was determined in a study of blood T cells in healthy people across ages. Study-level results: When one million T cells were used, diversity estimates were thought to be underestimates. Diversity was higher, and naive CD4+ cells more numerous, in long-lived donors than in aged donors.

With a J-beta primer mix and a sample-barcoded 5' primer, a second PCR ran roughly 6 to 12 cycles. Samples each returned at least 2.5 million CDR3-containing paired-end reads. TCRdb reprocessed the 5' RACE reads with MiXCR, giving one entry per CDR3 protein. This sample has 1.8 million or so distinct CDR3 sequences, with 39% found just once. As to this clonotype: Its antigen is unknown.

The V end lost 5 bases, the J end lost 0 bases, and 15 bases lay between the germline ends. The CDR3 runs to 15 residues. Germline V gene lookup returns CDR1 GTSNPN and CDR2 SVGIG (reference sequence). V is TRBV30 and J is TRBJ2-3; no firm D call. The specimen sequenced was blood. The sequence came from a human donor in good health. The CDR3 nucleotides are TGTGCCTGGTGGGGTCCCGTTTCTAGCACAGATACGCAGTATTTT. Amino acid sequence: CAWWGPVSSTDTQYF.